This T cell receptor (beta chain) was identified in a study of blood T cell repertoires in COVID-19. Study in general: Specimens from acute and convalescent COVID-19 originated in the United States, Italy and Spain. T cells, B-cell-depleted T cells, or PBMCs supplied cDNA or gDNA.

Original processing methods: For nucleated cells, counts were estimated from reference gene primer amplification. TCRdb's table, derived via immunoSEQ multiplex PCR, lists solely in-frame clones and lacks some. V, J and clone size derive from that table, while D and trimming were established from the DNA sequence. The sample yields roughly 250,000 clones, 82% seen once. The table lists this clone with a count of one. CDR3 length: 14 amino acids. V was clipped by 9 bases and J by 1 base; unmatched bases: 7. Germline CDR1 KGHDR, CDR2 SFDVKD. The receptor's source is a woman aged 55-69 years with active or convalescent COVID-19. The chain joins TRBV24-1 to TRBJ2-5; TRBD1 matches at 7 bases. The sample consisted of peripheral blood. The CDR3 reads CATAPGGAQETQYF. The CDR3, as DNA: TGTGCCACCGCACCAGGGGGAGCCCAAGAGACCCAGTACTTC.